This T cell receptor (beta chain) derives from a study of blood T cell repertoires in COVID-19. Study-level information: Spain, Italy and the United States supplied samples that represented acute and convalescent COVID-19. T cells, B-cell-depleted T cells, or PBMCs supplied cDNA or gDNA.

As originally analysed: Amplification from reference gene primers served as the basis for estimated nucleated cell counts. Sequencing used immunoSEQ multiplex PCR; TCRdb keeps in-frame clones, though not all of them. For V, J and clone size, that table is used; D and trimming come from the DNA. The data hold 150,000 to 200,000 clones, with 70% to 85% observed a single time. Germline CDR1 LGHDT, CDR2 YNNKEL (reference sequence). Deletions cut 7 bases from V and 1 base from J, with 10 bases between. This CDR3 is built from 13 residues. The chain is built from TRBV3-1 (or the pseudogene TRBV3-2) and TRBJ2-5, with a tentative D call TRBD1 (5 bases). Sequences were obtained from peripheral blood. The source is a human donor in a cohort sampled during active COVID-19. The CDR3 reads CASTPTAQETQYF. In nucleotides, the CDR3 is TGTGCCAGCACCCCGACAGCCCAAGAGACCCAGTACTTC.